The 8 T cell receptor beta chains below come from one sample, sequenced in a study of shared clonotypes between healthy human individuals (dated by TCRdb to the early 2020s). Library preparation used the immunoSEQ multiplex PCR assay. TCRdb's version of the immuneACCESS table is confined to in-frame rearrangements and falls short of the full clone set. An unresolved V gene accounts for under half of the shortfall where checked; the remainder is of unknown origin. The table for this sample lists fewer than 3 million clones; less than 95% of them were counted only once. The top ten hold about 0.36% of the sample. The sequenced sample was naive CD4+ T cells from PBMCs. The sample's cell subset or site label, decoded: CD45RA+ positively selected. These receptors came from a man aged 18 to 29 in good health. Some clones in this sample may be carry-over from other donors' samples.

The chain uses TRBV9 and TRBJ1-2; possible D gene TRBD1, 5 bases. Germline lookup yields CDR1 SGDLS and CDR2 YYNGEE. The CDR3 is 16 amino acids. Trimming removed 4 bases from V and 0 bases from J, with 16 bases in between. CDR3 sequence (DNA): TGTGCCAGCAGCCACGGTAGCCAGGGCCCTAACTATGGCTACACCTTC. Protein: CASSHGSQGPNYGYTF.

Remarks on this clone: The identical CDR3 is also encoded by other nucleotide sequences in the sample. The V gene is TRBV5-1, the J gene TRBJ2-1; D not resolved. Germline-derived CDR1 and CDR2 are SGHRS and YFSETQ. The CDR3 sequence is 15 residues long. Trimming took 0 bases from V and 6 from J, leaving 13 bases between them. This CDR3 is CASSLAGGERNEQFF. The CDR3 nucleotides read TGCGCCAGCAGCTTGGCCGGCGGAGAACGCAATGAGCAGTTCTTC.

This sequence joins TRBV28 and TRBJ1-6; possible D gene TRBD1, 5 bases. The CDR3 is 17 amino acids. Germline-derived CDR1 and CDR2 are MDHEN and SYDVKM. The V end was cut by 3 bases, the J end by 8 bases, with 20 bases between. CDR3 sequence: CASSFGFRVSLDSPLHF. DNA for the CDR3: TGTGCCAGCAGTTTTGGCTTCAGGGTCTCGCTTGATTCACCCCTCCACTTT.

The chain couples TRBV9 to TRBJ2-7, with D unclear. The CDR3 has 14 residues. CDR1 is SGDLS and CDR2 is YYNGEE in the germline V gene. The ends were cut back, 0 bases at V and 2 bases at J, with 9 bases in the middle. The CDR3: CASSVVPSTYEQYF. In DNA form, the CDR3 reads TGTGCCAGCAGCGTAGTCCCTAGTACCTACGAGCAGTACTTC.

This chain uses TRBV5-1 with TRBJ2-7, with D possibly matching TRBD1 (5 bases). V dropped 5 bases and J dropped 2 bases, with 11 bases sitting between them. Germline V lookup: CDR1 SGHRS, CDR2 YFSETQ. The CDR3 has 13 amino acids. In DNA form, the CDR3 reads TGCGCCAGCAGTCTACAGGCAGCCTACGAGCAGTACTTC. This codes for CASSLQAAYEQYF.

The chain has TRBV27 and TRBJ2-3, with D possibly matching TRBD2 (5 bases). CDR1 is MNHEY and CDR2 is SMNVEV in the germline V gene (reference sequence). Trimming took 6 bases from V and 2 from J, leaving 24 bases between them. The CDR3 runs 18 residues. The CDR3 here is CASSLKPPRGSFTDTQYF. CDR3 coding DNA: TGTGCCAGCAGCCTAAAACCCCCCAGAGGGTCATTCACAGATACGCAGTATTTT.

The V call is TRBV5-4, the J call TRBJ2-7; D gene uncertain. Trimming took 4 bases from V and 7 from J, leaving 15 bases between them. The CDR3 has 13 amino acids. Germline V gene data show CDR1 as SGHNT and CDR2 as YYREEE (reference sequence). The CDR3 here is CASSQLIGSEQYF. The DNA for the CDR3 is TGTGCCAGCAGCCAGTTGATAGGGTCAGAGCAGTACTTC.

The V gene is TRBV19, the J gene TRBJ2-4; 10 bases are a match to TRBD1. CDR1 and CDR2 (germline): LNHDA, SQIVND (reference sequence). This CDR3 comprises 17 residues. With V trimmed by 5 bases and J by 1 base, 8 bases remained unmatched. The CDR3 bases are TGTGCCAGTAGTCTGGGACAGGGGAGGTCCGCCAAAAACATTCAGTACTTC. Its protein product is CASSLGQGRSAKNIQYF.